Listed below are T cell receptor beta chains from one sample, sequenced in a study of tumour-infiltrating T cells in Burkitt lymphoma. Sequencing was performed with immunoSEQ multiplex PCR; in TCRdb, only in-frame clones are kept and a portion is missing. The sample holds more than 40,000 clones, less than 40% seen once. The sample comprised tumor tissue. The receptor source for this set is a human donor with Burkitt lymphoma. Both conserved end residues are part of each CDR3.

V: TRBV5-1
J: TRBJ2-1
CDR3: CASSSSSDNEQFF

V: TRBV4-3
J: TRBJ2-1
CDR3: CASSRGGGPQFF

V: TRBV18
J: TRBJ1-2
CDR3: CASSPGGAGHYGYTF

V: TRBV7-9
J: TRBJ1-1
CDR3: CASSPGTGHTEAFF

V: TRBV30
J: TRBJ1-3
CDR3: CAWSPRNTIYF

V: TRBV6-6
J: TRBJ1-1
CDR3: CASSWTGEAFF

V: TRBV7-3
J: TRBJ1-2
CDR3: CASSLGGSKGYTF

V: TRBV19
J: TRBJ2-7
CDR3: CASSITGGYEQYF

V: TRBV6-5
J: TRBJ2-2
CDR3: CASRWGDYTGELFF

V: TRBV7-9
J: TRBJ1-5
CDR3: CASSLKGGSQPQHF

V: TRBV5-5
J: TRBJ2-2
CDR3: CASSPVLGLGTGELFF

V: TRBV7-2
J: TRBJ1-5
CDR3: CASSANGVLLPQHF

V: TRBV10-3
J: TRBJ1-5
CDR3: CASGTGGGNQPQHF

V: TRBV5-4
J: TRBJ1-2
CDR3: CASSLARDSWGYTF

V: TRBV18
J: TRBJ1-6
CDR3: CASSPRGSPLHF

V: TRBV4-2
J: TRBJ1-4
CDR3: CASSQEFLFIGRGKKLFF

V: TRBV5-6
J: TRBJ1-2
CDR3: CASSLYRQKVYGYTF

V: TRBV18
J: TRBJ1-6
CDR3: CASSPEAGYNSPLHF

V: TRBV2
J: TRBJ1-5
CDR3: CASSLSTGNQPQHF

V: TRBV5-1
J: TRBJ2-5
CDR3: CASQLFSEGETQYF

V: TRBV5-4
J: TRBJ2-3
CDR3: CASSESMSFADTQYF

V: TRBV5-1
J: TRBJ2-3
CDR3: CATTPTGDHTDTQYF

V: TRBV4-1
J: TRBJ2-7
CDR3: CASSPMAGLTAAEQYF

V: TRBV9
J: TRBJ2-7
CDR3: CASSSGQGSYEQYF

V: TRBV11-3
J: TRBJ2-3
CDR3: CASSFGHTDTQYF

V: TRBV5-6
J: TRBJ2-1
CDR3: CASSLLDNEQFF

V: TRBV7-2
J: TRBJ1-1
CDR3: CASSINSRGFAFF

V: TRBV7-9
J: TRBJ1-4
CDR3: CASSPGTPEEKLFF

V: TRBV5-4
J: TRBJ2-4
CDR3: CASSLGANIQYF

V: TRBV7-2
J: TRBJ2-3
CDR3: CASSSMGRGDTQYF

V: TRBV5-1
J: TRBJ2-3
CDR3: CASSLVRTGRYF

V: TRBV29-1
J: TRBJ2-1
CDR3: CSVGLRGARNEQFF

V: TRBV13
J: TRBJ1-1
CDR3: CASSFPGGKSTEAFF

V: TRBV25-1
J: TRBJ2-1
CDR3: CASSYGGAPYNEQFF